Listed below are T cell receptor beta chains from one sample, sequenced in a study of T-cell memory formation after mild COVID-19. From the 5' RACE reads, TCRdb called clonotypes with MiXCR, one entry per CDR3 protein. The sample records fewer than 700,000 distinct CDR3 sequences, around 17% being singletons. Material for sequencing was PBMCs or a T cell subset sorted from them (not recorded which). The source of these receptors is an adult woman who had mild COVID-19 (a few samples of this study predate the infection). Cell type and time point are not known. The conserved cysteine and the conserved F or W are not part of the CDR3 here. Size values are once, few and many counts, or a class for expanded clones, and some rows have none.

j_gene: TRBJ2-7; v_gene: TRBV11-2; abundance: few; CDR3aa: ASSAGLNSYEQY
j_gene: TRBJ2-1; v_gene: TRBV5-1; abundance: few; CDR3aa: ASSLRGGDEQF
j_gene: TRBJ2-5; v_gene: TRBV27; abundance: -; CDR3aa: ASSTSGTLETQY
j_gene: TRBJ2-3; v_gene: TRBV27; abundance: few; CDR3aa: ASSSMGASTDTQY
j_gene: TRBJ1-1; v_gene: TRBV20-1; abundance: few; CDR3aa: SASPIEGVLVTEAF
j_gene: TRBJ2-1; v_gene: TRBV12-3/TRBV12-4; abundance: few; CDR3aa: ASTAGGGYNEQF
j_gene: TRBJ1-1; v_gene: TRBV6-2/TRBV6-3; abundance: -; CDR3aa: ASSRVLRERAF
j_gene: TRBJ2-7; v_gene: TRBV2; abundance: -; CDR3aa: ASSFGQYIYEQY
j_gene: TRBJ2-7; v_gene: TRBV6-2/TRBV6-3; abundance: -; CDR3aa: ASSYGGGRHEQY
j_gene: TRBJ1-1; v_gene: TRBV6-2/TRBV6-3; abundance: -; CDR3aa: ASSFSAGQVLMNTEAF